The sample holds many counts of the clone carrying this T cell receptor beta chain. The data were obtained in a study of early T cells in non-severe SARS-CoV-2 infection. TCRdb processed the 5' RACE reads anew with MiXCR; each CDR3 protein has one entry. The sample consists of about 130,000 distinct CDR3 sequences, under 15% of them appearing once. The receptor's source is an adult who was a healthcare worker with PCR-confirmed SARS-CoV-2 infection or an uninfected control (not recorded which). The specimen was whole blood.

CDR3 nucleotides: TGTGCCAGCAGCCAACTCGGGGGTAATGAAGCTTTCTTT. This translates into CASSQLGGNEAFF. The chain joins TRBV3-1 to TRBJ1-1; TRBD1 is a possible D gene (5 bases). Germline values: CDR1 LGHDT, CDR2 YNNKEL (reference sequence). The CDR3 extends over 13 amino acids. The germline V and J ends were trimmed by 2 bases and 7 bases, with 11 bases remaining between them. Combining the CDR3 with reference TRBV3-1 and TRBJ1-1 gives the whole variable domain DTAVSQTPKYLVTQMGNDKSIKCEQNLGHDTMYWYKQDSKKFLKIMFSYNNKELIINETVPNRFSPKSPDKAHLNLHINSLELGDSAVYFCASSQLGGNEAFFGQGTRLTVV.